These 12 T cell receptor beta chains came from one sample sequenced in a study of blood T cell repertoires in COVID-19. Some clones are missing from TCRdb's copy, which holds only in-frame ones; the method was immunoSEQ multiplex PCR. The top ten hold 0.95% to 1.5% of the sample, which has under 250,000 clones, about 91% seen once. The specimen was peripheral blood. The receptors derive from a young man with acute or convalescent COVID-19.

Only one count was recorded for this clone. This rearrangement joins TRBV19 to TRBJ2-1, with D possibly matching TRBD1 (5 bases). Germline CDR1 is LNHDA and CDR2 is SQIVND (reference sequence). The germline V and J ends were trimmed by 3 bases and 12 bases, with 18 bases remaining between them. The CDR3 has 14 residues. The CDR3 reads CASSMGLPWDWQFF. Here the CDR3 DNA reads TGTGCCAGTAGTATGGGGCTTCCCTGGGATTGGCAGTTCTTC.

A word on this clone: The sample carries other DNA sequences with the same CDR3. The chain carries TRBV9 and TRBJ2-5, with D possibly matching TRBD1 (6 bases). The CDR3 loop spans 14 amino acids. Per germline, CDR1 SGDLS and CDR2 YYNGEE. V was cut by 0 bases and J by 2 bases, with 8 bases left in between. The CDR3 bases are TGTGCCAGCAGCGTAGGGGGGCCTCAAGAGACCCAGTACTTC. Its protein product is CASSVGGPQETQYF.

This chain connects TRBV10-3 to TRBJ2-7; TRBD1 matches at 11 bases. Per germline, CDR1 ENHRY and CDR2 SYGVKD. The CDR3 sequence is 13 residues long. With V trimmed by 10 bases and J by 4 bases, 6 bases remained unmatched. The CDR3 DNA follows: TGTGCCACCAGGGACAGGGGGTCTTACGAGCAGTACTTC. Translation: CATRDRGSYEQYF.

V usage is TRBV13 and J usage is TRBJ1-1; tentatively, D is TRBD1 (5 bases). The CDR3 extends over 14 amino acids. V was clipped by 5 bases and J by 6 bases, with 16 bases between them. Germline values: CDR1 PRHDT, CDR2 FYEKMQ (reference sequence). DNA of the CDR3: TGTGCCAGCAGCCTAAGACGGGGGTTCGCTGAAGCTTTCTTT. Encoded protein: CASSLRRGFAEAFF.

The chain joins TRBV11-3 to TRBJ1-1; possible D gene TRBD1, 5 bases. This CDR3 is built from 13 residues. V was cut by 4 bases and J by 3 bases, with 9 bases left in between. The germline gives CDR1 SGHNT, CDR2 YENEEA. CDR3 amino acids: CASSSGIDTEAFF. Written as DNA, the CDR3 is TGTGCCAGCAGCTCAGGGATAGACACTGAAGCTTTCTTT.

The chain is built from TRBV2 and TRBJ1-5; no reliable D call. There are 13 residues in the CDR3. The germline CDR1 and CDR2 sequences are SNHLY and FYNNEI. V lost 4 bases to trimming and J lost 7 bases, with 11 bases between them. CDR3 in amino acids: CASSAANYQPQHF. The CDR3 DNA follows: TGTGCCAGCAGTGCAGCCAACTACCAGCCCCAGCATTTT.

This clone was seen just once. The chain couples TRBV11-2 to TRBJ2-7, with 11 bases matching TRBD2. Trimming at V came to 2 bases and at J to 4 bases, leaving 7 bases not matched to a gene. Germline assignment: CDR1 SGHAT and CDR2 FQNNGV. The CDR3 spans 16 residues. As DNA, the CDR3 is TGTGCCAGCAGCTTATTTAGCGGGAGGGCCTCGTACGAGCAGTACTTC. It specifies CASSLFSGRASYEQYF. The entire variable domain, with the rest obtained from reference TRBV11-2 and TRBJ2-7, is as follows: EAGVAQSPRYKIIEKRQSVAFWCNPISGHATLYWYQQILGQGPKLLIQFQNNGVVDDSQLPKDRFSAERLKGVDSTLKIQPAKLEDSAVYLCASSLFSGRASYEQYFGPGTRLTVT.

This rearrangement joins TRBV7-6 to TRBJ2-1, with 14 bases matching TRBD2. Germline CDR1 is SGHVS and CDR2 is FNYEAQ. This CDR3 is built from 17 residues. Germline trimming cut 5 bases from V and 3 bases from J; bases unmatched to any gene: 6. CDR3 residues: CASSLRTSGGSYNEQFF. The CDR3 DNA sequence: TGTGCCAGCAGCCTGAGGACTAGCGGGGGGAGCTACAATGAGCAGTTCTTC. Variable domain in full (rest from reference TRBV7-6 and TRBJ2-1): GAGVSQSPRYKVTKRGQDVALRCDPISGHVSLYWYRQALGQGPEFLTYFNYEAQQDKSGLPNDRFSAERPEGSISTLTIQRTEQRDSAMYRCASSLRTSGGSYNEQFFGPGTRLTVL.

The CDR3 region is CAISEAGVDSPLHF. As DNA, the CDR3 is TGTGCCATCAGTGAGGCAGGGGTTGATTCACCCCTCCACTTT. The rearrangement links TRBV10-3 to TRBJ1-6; D possibly corresponds to TRBD1 (6 bases). CDR1 and CDR2 from the germline V gene are ENHRY and SYGVKD. V lost 2 bases and J lost 8, with 10 bases in between. This CDR3 is built from 14 residues.

This rearrangement joins TRBV4-1 to TRBJ1-3; D unclear. V lost 8 bases, J lost 4 bases, and 21 bases lay in between. The germline V gene encodes CDR1 MGHRA and CDR2 YSYEKL. This CDR3 is built from 16 residues. The CDR3 loop reads CASSRVWEGGGNTIYF. DNA for the CDR3: TGCGCCAGCTCGCGAGTATGGGAGGGTGGAGGAAACACCATATATTTT.

The rearrangement joins TRBV2 to TRBJ2-7; TRBD2 might be the D (5 bases). Trimming took 5 bases from V and 5 from J, leaving 13 bases between them. CDR3 length: 13 residues. Germline V gene data show CDR1 as SNHLY and CDR2 as FYNNEI. CDR3 DNA: TGTGCCAGCAGTATTCGAGGGCTTCACGAGCAGTACTTC. It specifies CASSIRGLHEQYF.

The chain carries TRBV30 and TRBJ1-5; 7 bases are shared with TRBD1. Per germline, CDR1 GTSNPN and CDR2 SVGIG (reference sequence). With 4 bases clipped from V and 3 bases from J, the junction kept 9 bases outside the gene matches. The CDR3 consists of 15 residues. The CDR3 loop reads CAWTEQGLLNQPQHF. CDR3 DNA: TGTGCCTGGACAGAACAGGGGCTACTCAATCAGCCCCAGCATTTT.